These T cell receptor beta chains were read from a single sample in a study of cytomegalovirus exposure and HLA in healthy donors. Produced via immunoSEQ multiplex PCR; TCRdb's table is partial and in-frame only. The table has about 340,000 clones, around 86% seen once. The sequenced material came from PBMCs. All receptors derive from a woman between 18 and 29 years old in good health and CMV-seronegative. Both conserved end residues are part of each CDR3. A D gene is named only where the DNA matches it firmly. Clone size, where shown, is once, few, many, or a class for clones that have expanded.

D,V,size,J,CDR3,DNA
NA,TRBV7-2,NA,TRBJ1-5,CASSLWGGPMVRQPQHF,TGTGCCAGCAGCCTATGGGGGGGCCCTATGGTTCGGCAGCCCCAGCATTTT
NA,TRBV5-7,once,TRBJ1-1,CASSQSVQGSDTEAFF,TGTGCCAGCAGCCAGAGCGTTCAGGGGTCGGACACTGAAGCTTTCTTT
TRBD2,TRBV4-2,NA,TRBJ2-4,CASSQDPGLEMYF,TGTGCCAGCAGCCAAGATCCGGGACTAGAGATGTACTTC
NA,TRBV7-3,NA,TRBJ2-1,CASSFQVGYNEQFF,TGTGCCAGCAGCTTCCAGGTAGGCTACAATGAGCAGTTCTTC
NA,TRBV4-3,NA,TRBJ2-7,CASSREVNYEQYF,TGCGCCAGCAGCCGCGAGGTAAACTACGAGCAGTACTTC
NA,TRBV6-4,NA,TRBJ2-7,CARFGVGPGEQYF,TGTGCCCGCTTCGGGGTGGGTCCGGGCGAGCAGTACTTC
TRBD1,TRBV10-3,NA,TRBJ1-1,CAISSTGVNTEAFF,TGTGCCATCAGTTCTACAGGGGTAAACACTGAAGCTTTCTTT
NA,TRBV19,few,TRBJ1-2,CASSWTDYGYTF,TGTGCCAGTAGTTGGACAGACTATGGCTACACCTTC
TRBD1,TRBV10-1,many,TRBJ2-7,CASRFRDRAYEQYF,TGCGCCAGCAGATTCCGGGACAGGGCCTACGAGCAGTACTTC
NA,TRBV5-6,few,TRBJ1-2,CASSFNQIYGYTF,TGTGCCAGCAGCTTTAACCAGATCTATGGCTACACCTTC
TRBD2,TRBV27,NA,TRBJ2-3,CASSPTGTSALNTQYF,TGTGCCAGCAGTCCCACCGGGACTAGCGCCTTGAATACGCAGTATTTT
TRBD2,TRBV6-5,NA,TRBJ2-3,CASSYAPSGFTDTQYF,TGTGCCAGCAGTTATGCGCCTAGCGGATTCACAGATACGCAGTATTTT
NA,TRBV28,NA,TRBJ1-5,CASSLASAGSSNQPQHF,TGTGCCAGCAGTTTAGCCAGCGCTGGAAGTAGCAATCAGCCCCAGCATTTT
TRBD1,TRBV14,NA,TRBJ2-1,CASSQTGGPYNEQFF,TGTGCCAGCAGCCAAACAGGGGGCCCTTACAATGAGCAGTTCTTC
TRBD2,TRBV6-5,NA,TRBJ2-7,CASRGRLWGGEQYF,TGTGCCAGCAGAGGTCGGCTTTGGGGGGGGGAGCAGTACTTC
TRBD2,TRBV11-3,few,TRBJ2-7,CASSPNSGTRYEQYF,TGTGCCAGCAGCCCAAACAGCGGGACCCGCTACGAGCAGTACTTC
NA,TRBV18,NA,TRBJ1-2,CASSVAPEDYGYTF,TGTGCCAGCTCAGTGGCCCCGGAGGACTATGGCTACACCTTC